These 25 T cell receptor beta chains share one sample of origin, sequenced in a study of PD-1 blockade in classical Hodgkin lymphoma. Assay used: immunoSEQ multiplex PCR; TCRdb lists only in-frame clones, some missing. Here the sample spans around 26,000 clones, 81% being singletons. There was relapse after autologous stem cell transplantation in every patient, and there was variation in brentuximab vedotin exposure. The material sequenced was peripheral blood mononuclear cells (PBMCs), taken before the second cycle of nivolumab. The origin of the receptors is a human donor with classical Hodgkin lymphoma.

This clone was detected a few times. The chain combines TRBV7-3 with TRBJ2-1, with 7 positions matching TRBD1. V lost 4 bases, J lost 8 bases, and 11 bases stayed unmatched. From germline, CDR1 is SGHTA and CDR2 FQGTGA. This CDR3 is built from 15 residues. The CDR3 sequence is CASSSGQYSGDEQFF. The CDR3 DNA reads as TGTGCCAGCAGCTCGGGACAGTATTCAGGAGATGAGCAGTTCTTC.

This chain uses TRBV11-2 with TRBJ2-4; 12 nucleotides agree with TRBD2. Germline trimming cut 5 bases from V and 6 bases from J; bases unmatched to any gene: 5. Per the germline V gene, CDR1 is SGHAT and CDR2 is FQNNGV. The CDR3 is 15 amino acids. The CDR3 protein is CASSRLAGVGNIQYF. As DNA, the CDR3 is TGTGCCAGCAGCCGACTAGCGGGAGTGGGAAACATTCAGTACTTC.

This chain connects TRBV28 to TRBJ2-3; 7 bases fit TRBD1. Germline V lookup: CDR1 MDHEN, CDR2 SYDVKM. V lost 8 bases to trimming and J lost 2 bases; unmatched junction nucleotides: 4. The CDR3 length is 13 residues. The CDR3 DNA reads TGTGCCAGCCTGACAGGGCCCACAGATACGCAGTATTTT. This sequence encodes CASLTGPTDTQYF.

This clone has a handful of counts. This sample also contains other DNA sequences that code for the same CDR3. This rearrangement joins TRBV4-2 to TRBJ2-1; TRBD2 matches at 10 bases. The length of the CDR3 is 15 residues. Germline V lookup: CDR1 LGHNA, CDR2 YNFKEQ. The ends lost 4 bases at V and 4 bases at J; junction bases unmatched: 4. The CDR3 nucleotides read TGTGCCAGCAGCCCAAGGACTAGCGGATACAATGAGCAGTTCTTC. It codes for CASSPRTSGYNEQFF.

This chain's CDR3 is CASSHSSGRSTDTQYF. The CDR3 nucleotides read TGCGCCAGCAGCCATAGTAGCGGGAGAAGCACAGATACGCAGTATTTT. The chain has TRBV4-1 and TRBJ2-3; 9 bases are shared with TRBD2. The ends lost 3 bases at V and 0 bases at J; junction bases unmatched: 4. Looked up from germline, CDR1 is MGHRA and CDR2 is YSYEKL. The CDR3 contains 16 residues.

V gene TRBV15 combines with J gene TRBJ2-7; D perhaps matches TRBD1 (6 bases). The CDR3 sequence is 13 residues long. CDR1 is LNHNV, CDR2 YYDKDF, per germline (reference sequence). V was pared by 8 bases and J by 0 bases, with 11 bases between. The CDR3 region is CATRTGSSYEQYF. The CDR3 coding sequence is TGTGCCACCCGAACAGGGAGCTCCTACGAGCAGTACTTC.

V and J are TRBV4-2 and TRBJ2-1, with 8 bases matching TRBD2. Germline CDR1 and CDR2: LGHNA and YNFKEQ. Trimming removed 0 bases from V and 5 bases from J; junction bases left unmatched: 12. The CDR3 spans 18 residues. The chain's CDR3 is CASSQDPTGIAGNNEQFF. CDR3 in DNA: TGTGCCAGCAGCCAAGACCCTACGGGGATAGCGGGAAACAATGAGCAGTTCTTC.

This clone was seen once. The chain uses TRBV7-8 and TRBJ2-5; 7 bases match TRBD2. Germline V gene sequence: CDR1 SGHVS, CDR2 FQNEAQ. Losses at the gene ends were 0 bases for V and 3 bases for J; bases not matched to a gene: 7. This CDR3 is built from 16 residues. The CDR3 nucleotides are TGTGCCAGCAGCTTAGCGGGCCGGGGGGATAAAGAGACCCAGTACTTC. Amino acids: CASSLAGRGDKETQYF.

This chain connects TRBV7-9 to TRBJ2-1; 7 nucleotides match TRBD2. Germline loops: CDR1 SEHNR, CDR2 FQNEAQ (reference sequence). V trimming: 5 bases; J trimming: 0 bases; junction bases outside the gene matches: 10. This CDR3 is built from 17 residues. The CDR3 is CASSLPLAPSSYNEQFF. CDR3 bases: TGTGCCAGCAGCCTCCCACTAGCGCCAAGCTCCTACAATGAGCAGTTCTTC.

The chain has TRBV27 and TRBJ2-3; no definite D call. V was trimmed by 3 bases and J by 5 bases, leaving 9 bases between them. The length of the CDR3 is 13 residues. Germline values: CDR1 MNHEY, CDR2 SMNVEV (reference sequence). CDR3 protein: CASSFGRGDTQYF. DNA for the CDR3: TGTGCCAGCAGTTTTGGTCGTGGAGATACGCAGTATTTT.

This clone is large within its sample. The rearrangement joins TRBV4-1 to TRBJ1-2; no definite D call. Trimming left V 0 bases short and J 9 bases short, with 8 bases between. The CDR3 has 12 residues. Germline V gives CDR1 MGHRA, CDR2 YSYEKL. The CDR3: CASSQDRTSYTF. The CDR3, as DNA: TGCGCCAGCAGCCAAGATCGCACCAGCTACACCTTC.

The V call is TRBV28, the J call TRBJ1-1, with D unresolved. V gave up 3 bases and J gave up 3 bases, with 8 bases separating them. This CDR3 is built from 13 residues. Germline V CDR1 and CDR2: MDHEN, SYDVKM. The CDR3 DNA follows: TGTGCCAGCAGTTTGAGCCGTTACACTGAAGCTTTCTTT. Translated, it gives CASSLSRYTEAFF.

The J gene is TRBJ2-3, the V gene TRBV19; D is unresolved. From germline, CDR1 is LNHDA and CDR2 SQIVND (reference sequence). V lost 3 bases and J 0 bases, leaving 10 bases between the germline ends. The CDR3 spans 15 residues. Written as DNA, the CDR3 is TGTGCCAGTAGTATCCTGACCGCTAGCACAGATACGCAGTATTTT. Amino acid sequence: CASSILTASTDTQYF. Full variable domain (missing parts from reference TRBV19 and TRBJ2-3): DGGITQSPKYLFRKEGQNVTLSCEQNLNHDAMYWYRQDPGQGLRLIYYSQIVNDFQKGDIAEGYSVSREKKESFPLTVTSAQKNPTAFYLCASSILTASTDTQYFGPGTRLTVL.

V usage is TRBV10-3 and J usage is TRBJ1-4, with 7 nucleotides matching TRBD1. Germline CDR1 ENHRY, CDR2 SYGVKD. The V and J ends lost 1 base and 5 bases, in that order; junction bases with no gene match: 4. CDR3 length equals 15 residues. DNA for the CDR3: TGTGCCATCAGTGAGTGGAGGGGACAGAATGAAAAACTGTTTTTT. It is translated as CAISEWRGQNEKLFF.

V gene TRBV5-6 combines with J gene TRBJ1-1; the D gene is possibly TRBD1 (6 bases). CDR1 and CDR2 (germline): SGHDT, YYEEEE. V was trimmed by 2 bases and J by 4 bases, leaving 18 bases between them. The CDR3 covers 16 residues. CDR3 in amino acids: CASSFVSGQWGTEAFF. The CDR3 DNA reads TGTGCCAGCAGCTTCGTATCCGGACAGTGGGGCACTGAAGCTTTCTTT.

The rearrangement links TRBV13 to TRBJ2-1; D gene unclear. CDR1 PRHDT and CDR2 FYEKMQ come from the germline V gene (reference sequence). V lost 5 bases and J 5 bases, leaving 10 bases between the germline ends. The CDR3 has 13 residues. Here the CDR3 reads CASSPDENNEQFF. In DNA form, the CDR3 reads TGTGCCAGCAGCCCAGACGAGAACAATGAGCAGTTCTTC.

Only a few counts were recorded for this clone. The V gene is TRBV4-1, the J gene TRBJ2-7, with D hard to call. Trimming left V 10 bases short and J 0 bases short, with 19 bases between. This CDR3 is 15 amino acids long. CDR1 MGHRA and CDR2 YSYEKL come from the germline V gene. The CDR3 loop reads CATPMWARPSYEQYF. CDR3 DNA sequence: TGCGCCACCCCGATGTGGGCCAGGCCCTCCTACGAGCAGTACTTC.

CDR3 sequence reads: CASSFGSTNEKLFF. For the CDR3, the DNA is TGCGCCAGCAGCTTCGGCAGTACTAATGAAAAACTGTTTTTT. The chain has TRBV5-1 and TRBJ1-4; D gene unclear. CDR3 length: 14 residues. Germline lookup yields CDR1 SGHRS and CDR2 YFSETQ. Trimming pared 2 bases from V and 2 bases from J, leaving 7 bases between.

J is TRBJ2-2 and V is TRBV6-6; 8 bases match TRBD2. Trimming cost V 4 bases and J 3 bases; bases outside gene matches: 1. The V gene's germline CDR1 is MNHNY and CDR2 SVGAGI (reference sequence). The length of the CDR3 is 14 residues. In DNA, the CDR3 is TGTGCCAGCAGTTCAGCGGGGGACACCGGGGAGCTGTTTTTT. It yields the protein CASSSAGDTGELFF.

The CDR3 nucleotides are TGTGCCGGCGGTCGGGAGGGCAATCAGCCCCAGCATTTT. Protein product: CAGGREGNQPQHF. The genes are TRBV28 and TRBJ1-5; D unclear. Trimming shortened V by 11 bases and J by 2 bases, and 13 bases separated the two germline ends. The CDR3 is made up of 13 amino acids. Germline CDR1 and CDR2: MDHEN and SYDVKM.

This clone was seen a handful of times. CDR3 protein: CAWRDGGSSTEAFF. The CDR3 bases are TGTGCCTGGAGAGACGGGGGGTCGAGCACTGAAGCTTTCTTT. The chain recombines TRBV30 with TRBJ1-1, with a tentative D call TRBD1 (5 bases). V was clipped by 3 bases and J by 4 bases, with 15 bases between them. Germline CDR1 is GTSNPN and CDR2 is SVGIG (reference sequence). The CDR3 totals 14 residues. The variable domain in full, completed from reference TRBV30 and TRBJ1-1, reads SQTIHQWPATLVQPVGSPLSLECTVEGTSNPNLYWYRQAAGRGLQLLFYSVGIGQISSEVPQNLSASRPQDRQFILSSKKLLLSDSGFYLCAWRDGGSSTEAFFGQGTRLTVV.

The V and J genes are TRBV6-5 and TRBJ1-6; TRBD1 matches at 7 bases. From germline, CDR1 is MNHEY and CDR2 SVGAGI. With V trimmed by 6 bases and J by 12 bases, 8 bases remained unmatched. The CDR3 is 13 amino acids. CDR3 protein: CASSGTADQPLHF. Written as DNA, the CDR3 is TGTGCCAGCAGCGGGACAGCCGATCAACCCCTCCACTTT.

V and J are TRBV6-5 and TRBJ1-4; no clear D. This CDR3 is 15 amino acids long. Germline loops: CDR1 MNHEY, CDR2 SVGAGI. V was shortened by 2 bases and J by 3 bases, with 10 bases between the two germline ends. The CDR3 loop is CASSYGSGPNEKLFF. CDR3 DNA sequence: TGTGCCAGCAGTTACGGCAGCGGACCTAATGAAAAACTGTTTTTT.

The chain carries TRBV19 and TRBJ1-5; D ambiguous. In germline, CDR1 is LNHDA, CDR2 SQIVND (reference sequence). The CDR3 extends over 13 amino acids. The germline V and J ends were trimmed by 2 bases and 6 bases, with 8 bases remaining between them. The CDR3 is CASSISRGQPQHF. The CDR3, as DNA: TGTGCCAGTAGTATATCGCGGGGTCAGCCCCAGCATTTT.

The V and J genes are TRBV5-1 and TRBJ1-6; possibly TRBD1 for D (5 bases). The CDR3 has 12 amino acids. The V gene's germline CDR1 is SGHRS and CDR2 YFSETQ. The V end lost 3 bases, the J end lost 9 bases, and 7 bases lay between the germline ends. The CDR3: CASSYDSSPLHF. DNA for the CDR3: TGCGCCAGCAGCTATGACAGTTCACCCCTCCACTTT.